The T cell receptor (beta chain) described here comes from a study of shared clonotypes between healthy human individuals (dated by TCRdb to the early 2020s). Concerning the study at large: The cohort included three men and a couple of women between 18 and 49 years of age. Libraries were prepared and TCR repertoires were sequenced by different laboratories using diverse techniques, in order to increase sequencing depth and limit assay-specific biases. The study deeply sequenced blood TCR repertoires of five healthy adults to estimate repertoire size and the extent of clonotype sharing between individuals. Each donor's leukapheresis produced roughly between roughly 0.94 and 9.5 billion PBMCs. For each donor, CD4 naive and CD4 memory were each given three plates, CD8 naive was given two plates, and CD8 memory was given one plate.

The donors were healthy, HIV-negative adults who had no recently reported acute infections or vaccinations. Only Caucasian adults living in Nashville, Tennessee, USA were represented among the donors. Magnetic negative selection was used to enrich CD4+ T cells, after which naive cells were positively selected on CD45RA and the negative fraction became the memory subset. After blood collection by leukapheresis, PBMCs were isolated using Ficoll-Histopaque density gradient centrifugation and then cryopreserved in the vapor phase of liquid nitrogen. Purity and quantity of every magnetically sorted T cell population were checked by analytical flow cytometry. Genomic DNA was isolated from every sorted fraction and measured by UV absorbance on a Nanodrop 2000c. Beyond this particular receptor, the publication reports: Approximately 5% of naive CD4, 3% to 4% of naive CD8, roughly 2.4% of memory CD4, and about 0.4% of memory CD8 clonotypes were shared across several donors. Naive subsets generally had larger estimated clonotype richness than memory subsets did. Even with the large sequencing depth, rarefaction of the sorted-subset datasets indicated that sequencing was incomplete. Clonotypes shared by all four sorted-subset donors showed higher generation probabilities than non-shared clonotypes. The genetic and exposure-history diversity represented was limited by the small number of donors. Sampling was limited to blood, and TCR repertoires in tissue likely differ from TCR repertoires in blood. Based on pairwise subsampling, the degree of clonotype sharing among donors was expected to be affected by sequencing depth.

TCR CDR3 regions were amplified from genomic DNA by multiplex PCR using the deep immunoSEQ assay. For each cell subset, the extracted genomic DNA was distributed evenly across all wells of several immunoSEQ 96-well plates, and each plate served as one replicate. Each replicate PCR for sorted subsets received roughly 0.2 ug genomic DNA, equal to around 32,000 T cell genomes. The purified libraries were quantified using a Qubit 3.0 fluorometer, sized with a Bioanalyzer 2100, and then quantified again using the KAPA Library Quantification kit. Each immunoSEQ 96-well plate was sequenced on its own single-read 150-cycle Illumina NextSeq 550 flow cell. From the authors' description of their analysis: Because the immunoSEQ output included only junctional sequences and no quality scores, the filtering could not be the same as the filtering used for full-length reads. To assign V/J genes and CDR3, sequences were annotated against IMGT germline references using PyIR, a Python wrapper for IgBLAST v1.9. Reads with weak V/J assignments (E-value above 1e-6), missing CDR3, stop codons, out-of-frame junctions, or ambiguous translated residues were removed. V3J clonotypes were defined as sequences sharing the same inferred V gene, J gene, and CDR3 amino acid sequence. To compute the percentage overlap between repertoires, the number of shared unique clonotypes was divided by the size of the smaller repertoire. Repertoire richness was assessed with RTK rarefaction, the Chao1 estimator, and Recon v2.1 estimates of unobserved clonotypes. Generation probabilities were computed with OLGA for all TCRbeta clonotypes obtained by the gDNA method from a handful of donors. TCRdb's version of the immuneACCESS table is confined to in-frame rearrangements and falls short of the full clone set. An unresolved V gene accounts for under half of the shortfall where checked; the remainder is of unknown origin. The DNA was the basis for D and trimming; V, J and clone size are from that table. The sample yields a few hundred thousand clones; around 97% were counted once. The top ten clonotypes cover about 0.06% of the sample.

Note on this clone: Its cognate antigen has yet to be identified. Within one base of it there is no much larger clone, and no base qualities were kept.

At the junction V is shortened by 0 bases and J by 4 bases, with 15 bases in between. The germline V gene specifies LGHNA as CDR1 and YNFKEQ as CDR2. The CDR3, from cysteine to phenylalanine, totals 17 residues. The DNA shown is the 51-base CDR3, in frame from base 1. The source material was naive CD4+ T cells sorted from blood. The sample's cell subset or site, from its label and the paper: CD45RA+ positively selected. This chain joins TRBV4-2 to TRBJ1-4; the D gene is unclear. This receptor was obtained from a woman aged 25 to 45 in good health. The CDR3 reads CASSQEVSNSNNEKLFF. At the DNA level, the sequence is TGTGCCAGCAGCCAAGAAGTCAGTAACAGCAATAATGAAAAACTGTTTTTT.